This T cell receptor beta chain was identified during a study of early T cells in non-severe SARS-CoV-2 infection. Study as a whole: Unsorted whole blood bulk RNA was sequenced, with unpaired chains.

J lost 6 bases, V lost 0 bases, and 3 bases had no gene match. Germline loops: CDR1 SGHAT, CDR2 FQNNGV. The CDR3 totals 15 residues. This clonotype was picked up many times. Researchers attached unique molecular identifiers to individual cDNA molecules. TCRdb independently ran MiXCR on the 5' RACE reads; one entry per CDR3 protein. The sample consists of 52,000 or so distinct CDR3 sequences, 12% of them appearing once. This chain connects TRBV11-2 to TRBJ2-1; the match to TRBD1 covers 9 bases. This clonotype originated in an adult who was a healthcare worker with PCR-confirmed SARS-CoV-2 infection or an uninfected control (not recorded which). The sample taken for sequencing was whole blood. DNA for the CDR3: TGTGCCAGCAGCTTAGATCGGGGACAGGGCAATGAGCAGTTCTTC. This codes for CASSLDRGQGNEQFF.